This T cell receptor beta chain was observed in a study of glioma-infiltrating T cells. Ten or more counts support this clonotype. Using RNA template, CDR3s of TCR alpha and beta were amplified with iRepertoire arm-PCR. TCRdb analysed the multiplex PCR reads with MiXCR anew, one entry per CDR3 protein. The data show 90,000 or so distinct CDR3 sequences, 35% to 45% seen once. Trimming took 4 bases from V and 3 from J; bases not matched to a gene: 7. The CDR3 covers 15 residues. Per germline, CDR1 LGHDT and CDR2 YNNKEL (reference sequence). V is TRBV3-1 and J is TRBJ2-3; TRBD1 matches at 7 bases. The specimen was glioma tissue, nonneoplastic brain tissue, or PBMCs (not recorded which). The clonotype originates from a human donor with low-grade glioma or glioblastoma, undergoing nonglioma brain surgery, or in good health (not recorded which). The CDR3 loop reads CASSPDRERTDTQYF. In nucleotides, the CDR3 is TGTGCCAGCAGCCCCGACAGGGAACGAACAGATACGCAGTATTTT.